Each of the 9 T cell receptor beta chains below was sequenced from the same sample in a study of T cell responses to AZD1222 COVID-19 vaccine. Sequencing used immunoSEQ multiplex PCR; TCRdb keeps in-frame clones, though not all of them. The sample lists some 98,000 clones, 88% occurring once. Here the sequenced sample was peripheral blood, taken 28 days after the second AZD1222 dose. The receptors derive from an adult who received the AZD1222 COVID-19 vaccine.

This clone was seen more than once but under ten times. The CDR3 DNA is TGTGCCAGCAGCCAAGATCCGTCGGTATCGCAAGAGACCCAGTACTTC. Protein: CASSQDPSVSQETQYF. The V call is TRBV3-1 (or the pseudogene TRBV3-2), the J call TRBJ2-5; no firm D call. Between the trimmed V and J ends, which lost 0 bases and 2 bases, there was a span of 13 bases. This CDR3 contains 16 residues. Germline V gene lookup returns CDR1 LGHDT and CDR2 YNNKEL (reference sequence).

The chain joins TRBV4-1 to TRBJ1-2; TRBD1 might be the D (6 bases). The germline V and J ends were trimmed by 0 bases and 7 bases, with 15 bases remaining between them. The CDR3 covers 15 residues. CDR1 is MGHRA, CDR2 YSYEKL, per germline. The CDR3 nucleotides are TGCGCCAGCAGCCAAGATGGTACAGGGCAGCGTGGCTACACCTTC. Translating gives CASSQDGTGQRGYTF.

The CDR3 loop is CASSRQGVEQPQHF. In DNA form, the CDR3 reads TGTGCCAGTTCCAGACAGGGGGTAGAACAGCCCCAGCATTTT. The genes are TRBV19 and TRBJ1-5, with TRBD1 matching over 9 bases. V shed 8 bases and J 7 bases; nucleotides not matched to a gene: 9. In germline, CDR1 is LNHDA, CDR2 SQIVND (reference sequence). This CDR3 is 14 amino acids long.

The chain has TRBV4-1 and TRBJ2-5; the match to TRBD2 covers 8 bases. Germline assignment: CDR1 MGHRA and CDR2 YSYEKL. The CDR3 totals 15 residues. V lost 4 bases to trimming and J lost 4 bases; unmatched junction nucleotides: 8. CDR3 residues: CASSPTGLVGETQYF. The CDR3 bases are TGCGCCAGCAGCCCAACGGGACTAGTGGGAGAGACCCAGTACTTC.

This clone was seen a handful of times. V usage is TRBV19 and J usage is TRBJ2-2; 11 bases line up with TRBD1. Germline V gene data show CDR1 as LNHDA and CDR2 as SQIVND (reference sequence). With 7 bases clipped from V and 7 bases from J, the junction kept 11 bases outside the gene matches. The CDR3 runs 16 residues. The CDR3 sequence: CASTLIGQGAGGELFF. In DNA, the CDR3 is TGTGCCAGTACTTTAATAGGACAGGGGGCTGGCGGGGAGCTGTTTTTT.

J is TRBJ1-4 and V is TRBV2, with a weak D call TRBD1 (5 bases). CDR1 is SNHLY, CDR2 FYNNEI, per germline. This CDR3 comprises 16 residues. V was trimmed by 4 bases and J by 6 bases, leaving 18 bases between them. CDR3 in amino acids: CASSAGGTGGYEKLFF. CDR3 nucleotides: TGTGCCAGCAGTGCCGGGGGAACGGGCGGGTATGAAAAACTGTTTTTT. The variable domain in full, completed from reference TRBV2 and TRBJ1-4, reads EPEVTQTPSHQVTQMGQEVILRCVPISNHLYFYWYRQILGQKVEFLVSFYNNEISEKSEIFDDQFSVERPDGSNFTLKIRSTKLEDSAMYFCASSAGGTGGYEKLFFGSGTQLSVL.

The rearrangement links TRBV2 to TRBJ2-7, with D possibly being TRBD1 (5 bases). The germline V gene has CDR1 SNHLY and CDR2 FYNNEI. The ends were cut back, 2 bases at V and 3 bases at J, with 14 bases in the middle. The CDR3 consists of 15 residues. This chain's CDR3 is CASSELHRTIYEQYF. The CDR3 nucleotides are TGTGCCAGCAGTGAATTGCACAGGACGATCTACGAGCAGTACTTC.

The gene calls are TRBV5-6 and TRBJ2-3; TRBD1 or TRBD2 may be the D gene (5 bases each). CDR3 size: 16 residues. With 0 bases removed from V and 4 bases from J, the gap between germline ends came to 15 bases. The V gene's germline CDR1 is SGHDT and CDR2 YYEEEE. As DNA, the CDR3 is TGTGCCAGCAGCTTGGTGTCCGGGGCGATGGCAGATACGCAGTATTTT. This gives the protein CASSLVSGAMADTQYF.

The chain combines TRBV10-3 with TRBJ2-6; D perhaps matches TRBD1 (6 bases). V lost 4 bases to trimming and J lost 3 bases, with 16 bases between them. This CDR3 contains 17 residues. CDR1 ENHRY and CDR2 SYGVKD come from the germline V gene. CDR3 coding DNA: TGTGCCATCAGTGCCCACTCAGGGGAAGGTGGGGCCAACGTCCTGACTTTC. It is translated as CAISAHSGEGGANVLTF.